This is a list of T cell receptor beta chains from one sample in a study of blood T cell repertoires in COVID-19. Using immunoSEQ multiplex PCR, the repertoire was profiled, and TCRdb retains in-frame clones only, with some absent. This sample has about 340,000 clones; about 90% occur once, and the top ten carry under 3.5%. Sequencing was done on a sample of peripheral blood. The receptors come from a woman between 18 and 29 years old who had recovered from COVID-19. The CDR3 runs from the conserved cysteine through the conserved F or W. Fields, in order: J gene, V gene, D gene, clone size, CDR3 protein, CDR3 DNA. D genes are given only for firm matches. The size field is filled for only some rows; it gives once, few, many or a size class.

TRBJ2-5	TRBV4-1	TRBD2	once	CASSQAGLARETQYF	TGCGCCAGCAGCCAAGCGGGACTAGCCCGGGAGACCCAGTACTTC
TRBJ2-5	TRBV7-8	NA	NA	CASSPRDSQYF	TGTGCCAGCAGCCCACGGGATTCCCAGTACTTC
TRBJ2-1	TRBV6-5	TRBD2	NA	CASSYPSGSSYNEQFF	TGTGCCAGCAGTTACCCTAGCGGGAGTTCCTACAATGAGCAGTTCTTC
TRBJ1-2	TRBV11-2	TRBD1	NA	CASSQGQNYGYTF	TGTGCCAGCAGCCAGGGACAGAACTATGGCTACACCTTC
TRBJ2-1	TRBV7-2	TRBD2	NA	CASSLVGLAGLREQFF	TGTGCCAGCAGCTTAGTGGGACTAGCGGGACTCCGCGAGCAGTTCTTC
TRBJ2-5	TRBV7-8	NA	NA	CASSLSGRRTETQYF	TGTGCCAGCAGCTTATCGGGGAGGAGGACAGAGACCCAGTACTTC
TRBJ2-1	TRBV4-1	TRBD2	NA	CASSPGLAGYNEQFF	TGCGCCAGCAGCCCGGGACTAGCGGGATACAATGAGCAGTTCTTC
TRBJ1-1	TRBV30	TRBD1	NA	CAWRDTGAGKTEAFF	TGTGCCTGGAGGGATACAGGGGCGGGGAAAACTGAAGCTTTCTTT
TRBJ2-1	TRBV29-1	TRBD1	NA	CSVKWTGDEQFF	TGCAGCGTTAAATGGACAGGGGATGAGCAGTTCTTC
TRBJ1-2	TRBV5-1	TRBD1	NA	CASSLADRVYGYTF	TGCGCCAGCAGCTTGGCCGACAGGGTCTATGGCTACACCTTC
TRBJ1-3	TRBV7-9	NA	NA	CASSHDGGPGNTIYF	TGTGCCAGCAGCCATGATGGCGGTCCCGGAAACACCATATATTTT
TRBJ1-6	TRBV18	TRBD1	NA	CASSPPDRGDSPLHF	TGTGCCAGCTCACCACCCGACAGGGGGGATTCACCCCTCCACTTT
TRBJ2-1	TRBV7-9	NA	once	CASSSSIEQFF	TGTGCCAGCAGCTCATCTATTGAGCAGTTCTTC
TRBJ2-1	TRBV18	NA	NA	CASSPSAGNEQFF	TGTGCCAGCTCACCGAGCGCGGGCAATGAGCAGTTCTTC
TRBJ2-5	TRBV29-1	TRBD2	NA	CSVAGTNRAGDGETQYF	TGCAGCGTTGCAGGCACCAATCGAGCGGGAGACGGAGAGACCCAGTACTTC
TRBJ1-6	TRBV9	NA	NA	CASSARGAAPLHF	TGTGCCAGCAGCGCCCGGGGGGCTGCACCCCTCCACTTT
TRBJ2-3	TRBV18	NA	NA	CASSPSILAADTQYF	TGTGCCAGCTCACCCTCCATCCTAGCCGCAGATACGCAGTATTTT
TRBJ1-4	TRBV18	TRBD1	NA	CASSPSGTGNEKLFF	TGTGCCAGCTCACCCTCCGGGACAGGGAATGAAAAACTGTTTTTT
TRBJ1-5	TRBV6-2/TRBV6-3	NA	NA	CASSRARVDQPQHF	TGTGCCAGCAGCCGGGCCAGGGTAGACCAGCCCCAGCATTTT
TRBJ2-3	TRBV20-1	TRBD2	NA	CSASVLADSTDTQYF	TGCAGTGCTAGTGTACTAGCGGATAGCACAGATACGCAGTATTTT
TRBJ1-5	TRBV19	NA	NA	CASRPQGIPHNQPQHF	TGTGCCAGTAGACCACAGGGTATCCCCCACAATCAGCCCCAGCATTTT
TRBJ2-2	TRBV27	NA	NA	CASSSSRVSNTGELFF	TGTGCCAGCAGTTCGTCCAGGGTTTCGAACACCGGGGAGCTGTTTTTT
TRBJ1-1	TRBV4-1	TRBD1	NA	CASGRAGGVNTEAFF	TGCGCCAGCGGAAGGGCAGGGGGAGTGAACACTGAAGCTTTCTTT